This entry lists 29 T cell receptor beta chains sequenced from one sample in a study of PD-1 blockade in classical Hodgkin lymphoma. All trial patients relapsed after autologous stem cell transplantation. The method was immunoSEQ multiplex PCR; TCRdb's version includes in-frame clones alone and lacks a portion of them. The data show about 13,000 clones, over 75% seen once. The specimen comprised peripheral blood mononuclear cells (PBMCs), sampled at baseline. Every receptor here comes from a human donor with classical Hodgkin lymphoma.

This clone is medium-sized (0.01 to 0.1%) in the sample. The chain employs TRBV7-2 and TRBJ2-3; no reliable D call. This CDR3 is built from 15 residues. CDR1 and CDR2 from the germline V gene are SGHTA and FQGNSA. Trimming removed 6 bases at V and 2 bases at J, with 15 bases between. CDR3 amino acids: CASSQGTINTDTQYF. CDR3 nucleotides: TGTGCCAGCAGTCAAGGCACAATAAACACAGATACGCAGTATTTT.

The rearrangement links TRBV6-1 to TRBJ2-5; 9 bases are a match to TRBD1. From germline, CDR1 is MNHNS and CDR2 SASEGT. The CDR3 loop spans 18 amino acids. The V gene end was trimmed by 0 bases and the J gene end by 4 bases; junction bases not matched to a gene: 12. This chain's CDR3 is CASSEALIQGQGLETQYF. The CDR3 nucleotides are TGTGCCAGCAGTGAAGCCCTTATCCAGGGACAGGGACTAGAGACCCAGTACTTC.

V usage is TRBV18 and J usage is TRBJ2-1; 9 nucleotides line up with TRBD1. V lost 3 bases, J lost 9 bases, and 9 bases stayed unmatched. Germline CDR1 KGHSH, CDR2 LQKENI. The CDR3 is 15 residues long. DNA for the CDR3: TGTGCCAGCTCACCGGGACAGGGCCGTTCCGGTGAGCAGTTCTTC. Encoded protein: CASSPGQGRSGEQFF.

The J gene is TRBJ1-3, the V gene TRBV5-1; D call uncertain. V lost 1 base, J lost 0 bases, and 11 bases lay in between. CDR1 is SGHRS and CDR2 is YFSETQ in the germline V gene. There are 16 residues in the CDR3. In DNA form, the CDR3 reads TGCGCCAGCAGCTTGTCAGTACTTATCTCTGGAAACACCATATATTTT. Its translation: CASSLSVLISGNTIYF.

This clone was seen only a few times. This chain's CDR3 is CSASGGYEQYF. The DNA of the CDR3 is TGCAGTGCTAGCGGGGGGTACGAGCAGTACTTC. The gene calls are TRBV20-1 and TRBJ2-7; 7 nucleotides match TRBD2. Germline loops: CDR1 DFQATT, CDR2 SNEGSKA (reference sequence). The CDR3 runs 11 residues. V was pared by 3 bases and J by 4 bases, with 0 bases of the junction left unmatched.

This chain joins TRBV7-9 and TRBJ2-7; D not resolved. CDR3 length: 12 residues. Germline V CDR1 and CDR2: SEHNR, FQNEAQ (reference sequence). The V gene lost 1 base and the J gene lost 6 bases, with 7 bases spanning the gap. The CDR3 region is CASSLGSSEQYF. CDR3 DNA sequence: TGTGCCAGCAGCTTAGGGAGTAGCGAGCAGTACTTC.

This clone was detected only once. The gene calls are TRBV28 and TRBJ2-5, with 11 bases lining up with TRBD1. The J call may be in error: the DNA end matches TRBJ2-7 better. Germline CDR1 is MDHEN and CDR2 is SYDVKM. CDR3 length: 15 amino acids. The CDR3 spells CASSPPGTGGYEQYF. The CDR3 region has the DNA TGTGCCAGCAGTCCGCCCGGGACAGGGGGATACGAGCAGTACTTC.

The chain joins TRBV11-2 to TRBJ2-5; the D gene is possibly TRBD1 (6 bases). Germline-derived CDR1 and CDR2 are SGHAT and FQNNGV. The V and J ends lost 5 bases and 1 base respectively, with 14 bases between them. The CDR3 is 15 amino acids. In DNA form, the CDR3 reads TGTGCCAGCAGCCCCGGACAGTTACTCCAAGAGACCCAGTACTTC. It specifies CASSPGQLLQETQYF.

The chain joins TRBV9 to TRBJ1-3; D gene unclear. V was shortened by 6 bases and J by 0 bases, with 16 bases between the two germline ends. The CDR3 is made up of 16 amino acids. Germline CDR1 is SGDLS and CDR2 is YYNGEE. The CDR3 coding sequence is TGTGCCAGCACCCTTAACCAGGATTACTCTGGAAACACCATATATTTT. Residues: CASTLNQDYSGNTIYF.

This chain connects TRBV5-4 to TRBJ1-1; the D is unclear. Trimming stripped 4 bases from V and 5 bases from J, with 12 bases between. Germline values: CDR1 SGHNT, CDR2 YYREEE (reference sequence). This CDR3 spans 13 amino acids. In nucleotides, the CDR3 is TGTGCCAGCAGCCCTGTCCTGGGGACTGAAGCTTTCTTT. Translating gives CASSPVLGTEAFF.

V is TRBV5-1 and J is TRBJ2-3; D is possibly TRBD2 (5 bases). Germline V gene sequence: CDR1 SGHRS, CDR2 YFSETQ. The CDR3 consists of 14 residues. Trimming cost V 4 bases and J 2 bases, with 11 bases left between them. As DNA, the CDR3 is TGCGCCAGCAGCCGGGAAACAGACACAGATACGCAGTATTTT. Translation: CASSRETDTDTQYF.

This clone was recorded a few times. The chain uses TRBV9 and TRBJ1-3; D perhaps matches TRBD1 (5 bases). The germline CDR1 and CDR2 sequences are SGDLS and YYNGEE. This CDR3 has 14 amino acids. Trimming took off 2 bases at V and 7 bases at J, with 13 bases between the two ends. DNA of the CDR3: TGTGCCAGCAGCGTCGACAGAGGAGGGAACACCATATATTTT. Its protein product is CASSVDRGGNTIYF.

This sequence joins TRBV11-2 and TRBJ1-2; TRBD1 might be the D (5 bases). Germline V lookup: CDR1 SGHAT, CDR2 FQNNGV. V was trimmed by 8 bases and J by 7 bases, leaving 17 bases between them. The CDR3 contains 13 residues. The CDR3 sequence: CASRPSWGGGYTF. In DNA, the CDR3 is TGTGCCAGCCGACCTTCGTGGGGGGGTGGCTACACCTTC.

The gene calls are TRBV18 and TRBJ2-5; TRBD1 aligns across 12 bases. The CDR3 extends over 14 amino acids. Germline V gene lookup returns CDR1 KGHSH and CDR2 LQKENI. J was trimmed by 6 bases and V by 4 bases; bases with no gene match: 3. The CDR3 is CASSLGQGAQTQYF. CDR3 bases: TGTGCCAGCTCACTGGGACAGGGGGCTCAGACCCAGTACTTC.

The chain employs TRBV7-2 and TRBJ1-4, with unresolved D. CDR1 and CDR2 from the germline V gene are SGHTA and FQGNSA. This CDR3 contains 15 residues. Trimming removed 1 base from V and 8 bases from J, with 14 bases in between. For the CDR3, the DNA is TGTGCCAGCAGCTTAGGTCTACAGACCAACGAAAAACTGTTTTTT. It translates to CASSLGLQTNEKLFF. Looking up the rest from reference TRBV7-2 and TRBJ1-4 gives the full variable domain: GAGVSQSPSNKVTEKGKDVELRCDPISGHTALYWYRQSLGQGLEFLIYFQGNSAPDKSGLPSDRFSAERTGGSVSTLTIQRTQQEDSAVYLCASSLGLQTNEKLFFGSGTQLSVL.

The CDR3 loop is CASSQYPGQGASYEQYF. The CDR3 nucleotides are TGTGCCAGCAGCCAATACCCGGGACAGGGGGCTTCCTACGAGCAGTACTTC. The rearrangement links TRBV4-2 to TRBJ2-7, with TRBD1 identical over 12 bases. CDR1 is LGHNA, CDR2 YNFKEQ, per germline. Unmatched junction bases numbered 6, after V lost 2 bases and J lost 1 base. This CDR3 region has 17 residues.

By its share, this clone is large. The gene calls are TRBV25-1 and TRBJ2-3, with unresolved D. The CDR3 spans 11 residues. Per the germline V gene, CDR1 is MGHDK and CDR2 is SYGVNS. The V end lost 3 bases, the J end lost 5 bases, and 3 bases lay between the germline ends. The CDR3 region is CASSEGDTQYF. CDR3 DNA: TGTGCCAGCAGTGAGGGAGATACGCAGTATTTT.

The chain uses TRBV10-3 and TRBJ1-1; a weak D match, TRBD1 (5 bases). Germline V gene sequence: CDR1 ENHRY, CDR2 SYGVKD. The CDR3 totals 14 residues. The V end was cut by 4 bases, the J end by 1 base, with 10 bases between. In DNA, the CDR3 is TGTGCCATCAGTGTGGGGGGTGGGAACACTGAAGCTTTCTTT. Translating it yields CAISVGGGNTEAFF.

This chain uses TRBV7-3 with TRBJ2-7; 8 nucleotides match TRBD1. Germline lookup yields CDR1 SGHTA and CDR2 FQGTGA. V lost 5 bases and J lost 8; bases outside the gene matches: 11. The CDR3 consists of 14 residues. CDR3 DNA: TGTGCCAGCAGCCCCGGTGGACAGGGTAAGAAGCAGTACTTC. This gives the protein CASSPGGQGKKQYF.

The rearrangement links TRBV15 to TRBJ2-5, with 8 nucleotides matching TRBD2. This CDR3 region has 17 residues. J gave up 2 bases and V 0 bases, and 8 bases lay outside the gene matches. Germline lookup yields CDR1 LNHNV and CDR2 YYDKDF (reference sequence). The CDR3 region is CATSRDWSTSVQETQYF. For the CDR3, the DNA is TGTGCCACCAGCAGAGACTGGTCGACTAGCGTACAAGAGACCCAGTACTTC.

The rearrangement uses TRBV19 and TRBJ2-1; 8 bases match TRBD1. Germline values: CDR1 LNHDA, CDR2 SQIVND (reference sequence). The length of the CDR3 is 14 residues. With V trimmed by 4 bases and J by 3 bases, 2 bases remained unmatched. This CDR3 is CASSTTGGYNEQFF. The CDR3 bases are TGTGCCAGTAGTACAACAGGGGGCTACAATGAGCAGTTCTTC.

CDR3: CASSSWTSGGPMSSYNEQFF. CDR3 nucleotide sequence: TGTGCCAGCAGTTCGTGGACTAGCGGGGGGCCAATGAGCTCCTACAATGAGCAGTTCTTC. The rearrangement joins TRBV2 to TRBJ2-1, with 14 positions matching TRBD2. Germline V gene sequence: CDR1 SNHLY, CDR2 FYNNEI. This CDR3 contains 20 residues. Losses at the gene ends were 5 bases for V and 0 bases for J; bases not matched to a gene: 12.

The chain links TRBV28 to TRBJ1-5; weak D call: TRBD1 (5 bases). The CDR3 has 14 residues. CDR1 is MDHEN, CDR2 SYDVKM, per germline. The V gene lost 3 bases and the J gene lost 9 bases, with 15 bases spanning the gap. CDR3 sequence (DNA): TGTGCCAGCAGTTTGGAGGGGCTAAGGGGGCCCCAGCATTTT. Amino acids: CASSLEGLRGPQHF.

V usage is TRBV27 and J usage is TRBJ2-5, with D possibly TRBD1 on 6 matching bases. Trimming pared 6 bases from V and 3 bases from J, leaving 17 bases between. Germline V gene sequence: CDR1 MNHEY, CDR2 SMNVEV (reference sequence). CDR3 size: 15 residues. This CDR3 is CASSQGHGIEETQYF. The CDR3 coding sequence is TGTGCCAGCAGCCAGGGGCATGGGATCGAAGAGACCCAGTACTTC.

This clone is deemed medium-sized. This chain connects TRBV30 to TRBJ1-1, with D possibly being TRBD1 (5 bases). Germline-derived CDR1 and CDR2 are GTSNPN and SVGIG (reference sequence). The V gene lost 4 bases and the J gene lost 4 bases, with 10 bases spanning the gap. The CDR3 loop spans 12 amino acids. The CDR3 region has the DNA TGTGCCTGGAACGGGGGAACCACTGAAGCTTTCTTT. As protein: CAWNGGTTEAFF.

The V call is TRBV12-5, the J call TRBJ1-1; D is ambiguous. Germline V gene data show CDR1 as LGHNT and CDR2 as FRNRAP. V was trimmed by 2 bases and J by 1 base, leaving 14 bases between them. The CDR3 spans 16 residues. The CDR3 DNA reads TGTGCTAGTGGTTTGTTCCCGACTCCCAAGAACACTGAAGCTTTCTTT. Translating gives CASGLFPTPKNTEAFF.

The gene calls are TRBV19 and TRBJ1-1; D remains ambiguous. Trimming took off 5 bases at V and 5 bases at J, with 12 bases between the two ends. CDR1 is LNHDA and CDR2 is SQIVND in the germline V gene (reference sequence). The length of the CDR3 is 13 residues. The CDR3 loop reads CASSHIVGTEAFF. The CDR3 DNA is TGTGCCAGTAGTCATATCGTTGGGACTGAAGCTTTCTTT.

This clone was recorded only once. V is TRBV4-3 and J is TRBJ2-7, with TRBD1 matching 10 bases. From germline, CDR1 is LGHNA and CDR2 YSLEER. The CDR3 has 16 amino acids. V lost 5 bases and J lost 1; bases outside the gene matches: 8. CDR3 sequence (DNA): TGCGCCAGCAGCTTCTCCGGGACAGGGGAGTCCTACGAGCAGTACTTC. Protein sequence: CASSFSGTGESYEQYF.

The chain uses TRBV7-3 and TRBJ2-7; the D is unclear. Germline values: CDR1 SGHTA, CDR2 FQGTGA. The CDR3 covers 15 residues. The V and J ends lost 1 base and 5 bases respectively, with 15 bases between them. Written as DNA, the CDR3 is TGTGCCAGCAGCTTAATTAGGGAAGGTTTTGACGAGCAGTACTTC. This encodes CASSLIREGFDEQYF.